This T cell receptor beta chain was sequenced for a study of PD-L1 blockade in urothelial cancer. V was trimmed by 0 bases and J by 0 bases, leaving 6 bases between them. Germline CDR1 SGHNT, CDR2 YYREEE (reference sequence). CDR3 length equals 15 residues. Time point denoted: pretreatment peripheral blood. Generated by immunoSEQ multiplex PCR, the TCRdb table keeps only in-frame clones and is missing some. Of about 87,000 clones in the sample, roughly 84% were seen once. This rearrangement joins TRBV5-4 to TRBJ2-2; maybe TRBD1 (5 bases). This TCR came from a man in his sixties with urothelial cancer. Sequencing used PBMCs, obtained around atezolizumab (anti-PD-L1) treatment. The CDR3 region is CASSLGGANTGELFF. For the CDR3, the DNA is TGTGCCAGCAGCTTGGGGGGCGCGAACACCGGGGAGCTGTTTTTT.